One sample yielded the 30 T cell receptor beta chains listed below, sequenced in a study of T-cell memory formation after mild COVID-19. TCRdb reanalysed the 5' RACE reads using MiXCR and keeps one entry per CDR3 protein. Of 550,000 to 650,000 distinct CDR3 sequences listed, roughly 17% were seen once; the top ten hold about 7.4%. Sequences were obtained from PBMCs or a T cell subset sorted from them (not recorded which). These receptors were collected from an adult woman who had mild COVID-19 (a few samples of this study predate the infection). Cell type and time point are not known.

This clonotype turned up a few times. The chain combines TRBV7-2 with TRBJ2-7; D is uncertain. Per germline, CDR1 SGHTA and CDR2 FQGNSA. The CDR3 runs to 14 residues. The V and J ends lost 5 bases and 2 bases respectively, with 13 bases between them. The CDR3 sequence: CASSIPWQTYEQYF. The CDR3 DNA sequence: TGTGCCAGCAGCATCCCCTGGCAAACCTACGAGCAGTACTTC.

This clonotype was seen a handful of times. The J gene is TRBJ2-1, the V gene TRBV7-9; 9 bases match TRBD2. Germline CDR1 and CDR2: SEHNR and FQNEAQ (reference sequence). The CDR3 is 16 residues long. Unmatched junction bases numbered 10, after V lost 4 bases and J lost 6 bases. The CDR3 DNA follows: TGTGCCAGCAGCTGGTCTGGGGCTAGCGGGGCCAATGAGCAGTTCTTC. Translated: CASSWSGASGANEQFF.

This clonotype has a handful of counts. The chain recombines TRBV9 with TRBJ2-5; weak D call: TRBD1 (6 bases). Germline V gene data show CDR1 as SGDLS and CDR2 as YYNGEE. This CDR3 region has 15 residues. V shed 3 bases and J shed 1 base, with 13 bases lying between them. The CDR3 spells CASSARGLGQETQYF. CDR3 nucleotides: TGTGCCAGCAGCGCCAGGGGATTGGGCCAAGAGACCCAGTACTTC.

Only a few counts were recorded for this clonotype. The chain recombines TRBV4-3 with TRBJ2-2; perhaps TRBD2 as D (5 bases). Germline V gene sequence: CDR1 LGHNA, CDR2 YSLEER. CDR3 length: 16 amino acids. Trimming took 0 bases from V and 2 from J, leaving 10 bases between them. DNA of the CDR3: TGCGCCAGCAGCCAAGATGAGGGAGACAACACCGGGGAGCTGTTTTTT. Protein: CASSQDEGDNTGELFF.

The V call is TRBV3-1, the J call TRBJ1-1, with D unclear. Germline lookup yields CDR1 LGHDT and CDR2 YNNKEL (reference sequence). V lost 0 bases and J lost 0, with 14 bases in between. The CDR3 extends over 17 amino acids. Here the CDR3 reads CASSQDTARTMNTEAFF. The CDR3 DNA reads TGTGCCAGCAGCCAAGATACAGCCCGCACCATGAACACTGAAGCTTTCTTT.

The gene calls are TRBV7-3 and TRBJ2-7; 14 bases align to TRBD2. The CDR3 is made up of 17 amino acids. V lost 1 base, J lost 6 bases, and 8 bases stayed unmatched. Germline V gene sequence: CDR1 SGHTA, CDR2 FQGTGA. The CDR3 nucleotides read TGTGCCAGCAGCTTAAATCCGGGACTAGCGGGAGCTGTCGAGCAGTACTTC. As protein: CASSLNPGLAGAVEQYF.

The rearrangement joins TRBV7-9 to TRBJ2-1; 13 bases line up with TRBD2. In germline, CDR1 is SEHNR, CDR2 FQNEAQ (reference sequence). This CDR3 is 16 amino acids long. Germline trimming cut 1 base from V and 6 bases from J; bases unmatched to any gene: 3. The CDR3 loop reads CASSLGTSGSTNEQFF. The CDR3 nucleotides read TGTGCCAGCAGCTTAGGGACTAGCGGGAGTACCAATGAGCAGTTCTTC.

The rearrangement uses TRBV5-1 and TRBJ2-3, with TRBD1 identical over 11 bases. Germline V gene data show CDR1 as SGHRS and CDR2 as YFSETQ. After removal of 2 bases from V and 4 bases from J, the junction contained 6 bases not matched to a gene. This CDR3 comprises 16 residues. The CDR3: CASSFGQGAGADTQYF. In DNA form, the CDR3 reads TGCGCCAGCAGCTTTGGACAGGGGGCCGGGGCAGATACGCAGTATTTT. Combining the CDR3 with reference TRBV5-1 and TRBJ2-3 gives the whole variable domain KAGVTQTPRYLIKTRGQQVTLSCSPISGHRSVSWYQQTPGQGLQFLFEYFSETQRNKGNFPGRFSGRQFSNSRSEMNVSTLELGDSALYLCASSFGQGAGADTQYFGPGTRLTVL.

The sample holds a few counts of this clonotype. The chain is built from TRBV14 and TRBJ2-1, with 15 bases matching TRBD2. The CDR3 is made up of 13 amino acids. V lost 8 bases and J lost 11; bases outside the gene matches: 4. Germline V gene data show CDR1 as SGHDN and CDR2 as FVKESK. The DNA for the CDR3 is TGTGCCAGCGGACTAGCGGGGGGGCCTAAGCAGTTCTTC. This gives the protein CASGLAGGPKQFF.

V gene TRBV7-9 combines with J gene TRBJ2-5; D ambiguous. The length of the CDR3 is 15 residues. Germline CDR1 and CDR2: SEHNR and FQNEAQ (reference sequence). The germline V and J ends were trimmed by 5 bases and 4 bases, with 17 bases remaining between them. The CDR3 loop reads CASSPFGSGVETQYF. In DNA form, the CDR3 reads TGTGCCAGCAGCCCGTTCGGGTCTGGGGTAGAGACCCAGTACTTC. The full variable domain, in which reference TRBV7-9 and TRBJ2-5 provide the parts outside the CDR3, is DTGVSQNPRHKITKRGQNVTFRCDPISEHNRLYWYRQTLGQGPEFLTYFQNEAQLEKSRLLSDRFSAERPKGSFSTLEIQRTEQGDSAMYLCASSPFGSGVETQYFGPGTRLLVL.

In its sample, this clonotype was seen a few times. The CDR3 sequence is CASSGGQGTTQYF. The CDR3 nucleotides are TGTGCCAGCTCCGGGGGACAGGGGACGACCCAGTACTTC. The rearrangement joins TRBV7-3 to TRBJ2-5, with 10 positions matching TRBD1. The CDR3 totals 13 residues. The V gene's germline CDR1 is SGHTA and CDR2 FQGTGA. Trimming removed 8 bases from V and 7 bases from J; junction bases left unmatched: 7.

The chain couples TRBV7-2 to TRBJ1-2; D is unclear. The CDR3 loop spans 16 amino acids. V lost 0 bases and J lost 0, with 11 bases in between. CDR1 and CDR2 (germline): SGHTA, FQGNSA. The CDR3 is CASSLAQITANYGYTF. DNA for the CDR3: TGTGCCAGCAGCTTAGCCCAGATTACGGCTAACTATGGCTACACCTTC.

This clonotype was recorded a few times. A read error may produce the germline difference seen at one junction end. The CDR3 loop is CASSVSPDRQYF. The CDR3 coding sequence is TGTGCCAGCAGCGTCTCTCCGGATAGGCAGTATTTT. The V call is TRBV7-9, the J call TRBJ2-3; D remains ambiguous. This CDR3 has 12 amino acids. Per germline, CDR1 SEHNR and CDR2 FQNEAQ (reference sequence).

This chain connects TRBV18 to TRBJ1-2; no definite D call. The CDR3 has 17 residues. V shed 0 bases and J shed 5 bases, with 19 bases lying between them. CDR1 and CDR2 (germline): KGHSH, LQKENI. The CDR3 loop is CASSPPEMFGPTYGYTF. The CDR3, as DNA: TGTGCCAGCTCACCACCAGAGATGTTCGGGCCGACTTATGGCTACACCTTC.

The chain couples TRBV27 to TRBJ2-5; 9 bases line up with TRBD1. This CDR3 spans 15 amino acids. Trimming removed 4 bases from V and 5 bases from J; junction bases left unmatched: 8. Germline CDR1 is MNHEY and CDR2 is SMNVEV (reference sequence). Here the CDR3 DNA reads TGTGCCAGCAGTTCTCGGGACAGGGAAAGGGAGACCCAGTACTTC. This codes for CASSSRDRERETQYF.

This clonotype turned up a few times. The chain uses TRBV5-5 and TRBJ2-2, with unresolved D. In germline, CDR1 is SGHKS, CDR2 YYEKEE (reference sequence). The ends were cut back, 2 bases at V and 6 bases at J, with 5 bases in the middle. The CDR3 covers 12 residues. This CDR3 reads CASSFSPGELFF. CDR3 nucleotide sequence: TGTGCCAGCAGCTTTAGCCCCGGGGAGCTGTTTTTT. The whole variable domain, remainder taken from reference TRBV5-5 and TRBJ2-2, is DAGVTQSPTHLIKTRGQQVTLRCSPISGHKSVSWYQQVLGQGPQFIFQYYEKEERGRGNFPDRFSARQFPNYSSELNVNALLLGDSALYLCASSFSPGELFFGEGSRLTVL.

The chain joins TRBV29-1 to TRBJ2-7, with a tentative D call TRBD1 (6 bases). Germline V lookup: CDR1 SQVTM, CDR2 ANQGSEA. V was clipped by 5 bases and J by 2 bases, with 16 bases between them. The CDR3 is made up of 14 amino acids. CDR3 bases: TGCAGCGTTACCAGGACAGTACTTACCTACGAGCAGTACTTC. Residues: CSVTRTVLTYEQYF.

This clonotype was counted between two and nine times. The rearrangement links TRBV12-3 or TRBV12-4 to TRBJ2-7; 7 positions match TRBD2. J gave up 3 bases and V 3 bases, and 5 bases lay outside the gene matches. The length of the CDR3 is 14 residues. CDR3: CASSFGSSGYEQYF. As DNA, the CDR3 is TGTGCCAGCAGTTTTGGATCTAGCGGCTACGAGCAGTACTTC.

The chain carries TRBV12-3 or TRBV12-4 and TRBJ1-4; D not certain. CDR3 length: 14 residues. V lost 2 bases to trimming and J lost 6 bases, with 10 bases between them. CDR3 in DNA: TGTGCCAGCAGTTTAACGCGCCGGGATGAAAAACTGTTTTTT. It is translated as CASSLTRRDEKLFF.

This clonotype was seen more than once but under ten times. The V and J genes are TRBV29-1 and TRBJ1-1, with D possibly being TRBD1 (6 bases). Germline-derived CDR1 and CDR2 are SQVTM and ANQGSEA. The CDR3 totals 14 residues. V was shortened by 3 bases and J by 7 bases, with 18 bases between the two germline ends. This CDR3 is CSVDRGAKTHEAFF. CDR3 sequence (DNA): TGCAGCGTTGATCGGGGGGCGAAGACTCATGAAGCTTTCTTT.

Details on this clonotype: One end of the junction does not line up with germline, which may come from a read error. The chain combines TRBV19 with TRBJ1-1; D is perhaps TRBD1 (5 bases). Germline V lookup: CDR1 LNHDA, CDR2 SQIVND (reference sequence). The CDR3 runs 13 residues. The CDR3 DNA reads TGTGCCAGTAGTATCAATATGGACACTCAAGCTTTCTTT. The encoded protein is CASSINMDTQAFF.

This chain connects TRBV9 to TRBJ1-1; D ambiguous. V lost 2 bases and J 1 base, leaving 9 bases between the germline ends. The germline V gene has CDR1 SGDLS and CDR2 YYNGEE. The CDR3 has 14 residues. CDR3 amino acids: CASSVGNPNTEAFF. Here the CDR3 DNA reads TGTGCCAGCAGCGTGGGGAACCCGAACACTGAAGCTTTCTTT.

The chain links TRBV7-2 to TRBJ2-3; D ambiguous. Trimming removed 4 bases from V and 3 bases from J, with 11 bases in between. CDR3 length: 14 amino acids. CDR1 and CDR2 from the germline V gene are SGHTA and FQGNSA. The DNA for the CDR3 is TGTGCCAGCAGCTCCCGTGAACTAACAGATACGCAGTATTTT. Encoded protein: CASSSRELTDTQYF.

The chain recombines TRBV30 with TRBJ1-5; 8 nucleotides match TRBD1. The germline gives CDR1 GTSNPN, CDR2 SVGIG (reference sequence). The length of the CDR3 is 15 residues. With 2 bases clipped from V and 7 bases from J, the junction kept 10 bases outside the gene matches. The CDR3 DNA is TGTGCCTGGAGTCTCCACTCAGGGGGCGGGCAGCCCCAGCATTTT. Its protein is CAWSLHSGGGQPQHF.

The chain employs TRBV24-1 and TRBJ1-5, with D perhaps matching TRBD1 (6 bases). The CDR3 covers 13 residues. Germline V gene lookup returns CDR1 KGHDR and CDR2 SFDVKD. The V end was cut by 9 bases, the J end by 7 bases, with 15 bases between. In nucleotides, the CDR3 is TGTGCCACCGGAGGGGGGCCGGGGCAGCCCCAGCATTTT. Residues: CATGGGPGQPQHF.

The rearrangement uses TRBV4-1 and TRBJ2-1; 8 bases fit TRBD1. V lost 0 bases to trimming and J lost 8 bases; unmatched junction nucleotides: 6. The CDR3 spans 15 residues. Per the germline V gene, CDR1 is MGHRA and CDR2 is YSYEKL. Here the CDR3 DNA reads TGCGCCAGCAGCCAAGAGCGCGACAGGGGCCATGAGCAGTTCTTC. Translated, it gives CASSQERDRGHEQFF.

In this sample, this clonotype turned up a few times. The chain combines TRBV5-1 with TRBJ2-1; D might be TRBD1 (6 bases). This CDR3 spans 12 amino acids. Trimming left V 4 bases short and J 10 bases short, with 12 bases between. Germline CDR1 reads SGHRS; CDR2 reads YFSETQ. The CDR3 spells CASSVQGREQFF. The CDR3 region has the DNA TGCGCCAGCAGCGTACAGGGTAGGGAGCAGTTCTTC.

V and J are TRBV3-1 and TRBJ2-3; 8 bases are a match to TRBD2. CDR3 length: 13 amino acids. V shed 8 bases, J shed 5 bases, and the junction held 6 bases outside the gene matches. In germline, CDR1 is LGHDT, CDR2 YNNKEL (reference sequence). CDR3 nucleotides: TGTGCCAGCCGAGTAGCGGGACGAGATACGCAGTATTTT. Translating gives CASRVAGRDTQYF.

The chain joins TRBV9 to TRBJ2-3; D unclear. With 3 bases removed from V and 0 bases from J, the gap between germline ends came to 11 bases. In germline, CDR1 is SGDLS, CDR2 YYNGEE. CDR3 size: 15 residues. CDR3 residues: CASSGSVASTDTQYF. CDR3 sequence (DNA): TGTGCCAGCAGCGGTTCGGTCGCTAGCACAGATACGCAGTATTTT.

This chain uses TRBV20-1 with TRBJ2-7, with D perhaps matching TRBD2 (6 bases). V dropped 3 bases and J dropped 2 bases, with 14 bases sitting between them. Germline-derived CDR1 and CDR2 are DFQATT and SNEGSKA (reference sequence). The CDR3 is made up of 14 amino acids. The DNA of the CDR3 is TGCAGTGCTAGCGAATCTAGCGAAGCCTACGAGCAGTACTTC. This encodes CSASESSEAYEQYF.